These T cell receptor beta chains were read from a single sample in a study of CXCR3-negative and CXCR3-positive naive CD8 T cells. After re-calling the 5' RACE reads, TCRdb lists one entry per CDR3 protein, DNA absent. The listing contains fewer than 90,000 distinct CDR3 sequences. Sequenced: naive CXCR3- CD8+ T cells from blood. The receptors were sampled from a human donor in good health. Some clones in this sample may be carry-over from other donors' samples. Both conserved end residues are part of each CDR3. Fields, in order: CDR3 length, V gene, J gene, CDR3 protein.

>15|TRBV20-1|TRBJ2-7
CSATPRGWSSYEQYF
>16|TRBV7-9|TRBJ2-7
CASSPAGDPDSYEQYF
>14|TRBV28|TRBJ2-3
CASRGAQRGDTQYF
>11|TRBV29-1|TRBJ1-1
CSVGWETEAFF
>13|TRBV28|TRBJ2-7
CASTPQTPYEQYF
>14|TRBV29-1|TRBJ2-7
CSVVDGGTVYEQYF
>11|TRBV29-1|TRBJ1-4
CSVVGGEKLFF
>17|TRBV28|TRBJ2-7
CASSSETSGYQSYEQYF
>18|TRBV9|TRBJ2-2
CASSTSPTSGRAPGELFF
>13|TRBV29-1|TRBJ1-1
CSVAGGLNTEAFF
>18|TRBV10-3|TRBJ2-1
CAISDGVVGGPSYNEQFF
>18|TRBV5-1|TRBJ1-2
CASSLAANSKNYNYGYTF
>13|TRBV5-6|TRBJ2-7
CASSLFYNYEQYF
>19|TRBV27|TRBJ2-1
CASSLGPVGAPINYNEQFF
>15|TRBV28|TRBJ2-4
CASIGSGGGRNIQYF
>14|TRBV21-1|TRBJ1-1
CASSKIWDDTEAFF
>14|TRBV11-2|TRBJ2-5
CASRRTGVQETQYF
>13|TRBV20-1|TRBJ1-1
CSARVTVNTEAFF
>13|TRBV5-8|TRBJ2-1
CASSLGLGDEQFF
>13|TRBV10-3|TRBJ2-1
CASGGPFYNEQFF
>13|TRBV18|TRBJ2-1
CASSRGGDNEQFF